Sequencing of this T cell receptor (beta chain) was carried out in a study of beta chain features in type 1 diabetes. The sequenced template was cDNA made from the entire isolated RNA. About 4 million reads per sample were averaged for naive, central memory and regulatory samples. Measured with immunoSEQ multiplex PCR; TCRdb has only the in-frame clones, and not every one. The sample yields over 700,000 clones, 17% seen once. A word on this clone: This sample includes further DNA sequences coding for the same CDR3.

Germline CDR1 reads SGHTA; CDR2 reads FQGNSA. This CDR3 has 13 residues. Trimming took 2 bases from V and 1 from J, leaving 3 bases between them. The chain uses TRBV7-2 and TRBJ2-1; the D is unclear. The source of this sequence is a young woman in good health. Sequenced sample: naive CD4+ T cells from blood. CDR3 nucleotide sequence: TGTGCCAGCAGCTTATCTTCCTACAATGAGCAGTTCTTC. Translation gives CASSLSSYNEQFF.